The T cell receptor beta chain described here comes from a study of Ad26.COV2.S vaccination and SARS-CoV-2 variants. Regarding the study as a whole: Participants in the vaccine arm had higher spike-specific TCR breadth; placebo recipients had lower.

On this clone itself: Its specificity is unknown.

The CDR3 runs 13 residues. V was clipped by 2 bases and J by 0 bases, with 4 bases between them. Germline CDR1 and CDR2: MNHEY and SMNVEV (reference sequence). Treatment reported: about 20 received Ad26.COV2.S at low or high dose, single or two shots; several received placebo; per-sample allocation not given. Sampling was performed 63 days after the first vaccine or placebo injection. Assay used: immunoSEQ multiplex PCR; TCRdb lists only in-frame clones, some missing. The table records about 350,000 clones, around 89% of them present only once. The clonotype was recovered from a person aged 18-65 years who received the Ad26.COV2.S COVID-19 vaccine or a placebo. Here the sequenced sample was peripheral blood, taken in a trial of Ad26.COV2.S vaccine versus placebo. The chain is built from TRBV27 and TRBJ1-1; D call uncertain. CDR3 loop: CASSLMLNTEAFF. The CDR3 region has the DNA TGTGCCAGCAGTTTAATGTTGAACACTGAAGCTTTCTTT.